The clone carrying this TCR beta chain was seen only a few times. Its antigen is not identified. The sample comes from a study of T-cell reconstitution after alpha-beta-depleted transplantation in children. The library targeted TCRbeta and was prepared with unique molecular identifiers. TCRdb re-derived calls from the PCR reads in MiXCR, one entry per CDR3 protein. This table holds about 600,000 distinct CDR3 sequences, 13% found once. The CDR3 is 15 amino acids. CDR1 SGHRS and CDR2 YFSETQ come from the germline V gene. V trimming: 0 bases; J trimming: 11 bases; junction bases outside the gene matches: 13. Study results and limitations: High day-60 TCRbeta diversity in some patients came from surviving recipient T cells and thymic progenitors. Reported findings indicate that, about two months after transplant, alpha-beta T cells came from several hundred expanded clones, which were derived from non-depleted graft cells. When one year had passed after transplant, most T-cell counts and diversity came from newly produced T cells.

The sequence was collected from a male patient younger than 18 who had a stem cell transplant for acute myeloid leukemia, so the T cells may come from the graft donor. V usage is TRBV5-1 and J usage is TRBJ1-1; 7 bases are a match to TRBD1. The specimen comprised PBMCs, mostly from graft donor cells, sampled 360 days after TCRalphabeta/CD19-depleted stem cell transplant. This CDR3 reads CASSLGQGPNQWAFF. DNA of the CDR3: TGCGCCAGCAGCTTGGGACAGGGTCCCAATCAATGGGCTTTCTTT.